Shown below are 4 T cell receptor beta chains from a single sample sequenced in a study of T cell changes during pregnancy in multiple sclerosis. Measured with immunoSEQ multiplex PCR; TCRdb has only the in-frame clones, and not every one. Of about 83,000 clones listed, approximately 91% are singletons. Specimen: PBMCs, collected in the first trimester of pregnancy. Receptors were obtained from a female donor in good health, serving as a control in a pregnancy study. Some clones in this sample may be carry-over from other donors' samples.

The chain is built from TRBV11-3 and TRBJ2-7; 11 bases are a match to TRBD1. Germline values: CDR1 SGHNT, CDR2 YENEEA. The V gene end was trimmed by 5 bases and the J gene end by 7 bases; junction bases not matched to a gene: 4. The CDR3 sequence is 13 residues long. CDR3: CASSHGTGGEQYF. The CDR3 bases are TGTGCCAGCAGCCACGGGACAGGGGGGGAGCAGTACTTC.

The chain employs TRBV7-2 and TRBJ2-5; 10 bases fit TRBD2. Germline CDR1 SGHTA, CDR2 FQGNSA. The CDR3 spans 14 residues. The J segment lost 2 bases and the V segment lost 5 bases, leaving 2 bases of the junction unmatched. This CDR3 reads CASSTSGTQETQYF. The CDR3 DNA reads TGTGCCAGCAGCACTAGCGGGACACAAGAGACCCAGTACTTC.

This chain connects TRBV25-1 to TRBJ2-7, with a weak D call TRBD2 (7 bases). Germline-derived CDR1 and CDR2 are MGHDK and SYGVNS. The V end lost 1 base, the J end lost 5 bases, and 12 bases lay between the germline ends. The CDR3 is made up of 14 amino acids. The CDR3 sequence is CASSEWAGADEQYF. The CDR3 region has the DNA TGTGCCAGCAGTGAATGGGCGGGGGCGGACGAGCAGTACTTC.

The rearrangement joins TRBV27 to TRBJ1-5, with D perhaps matching TRBD1 (6 bases). With 5 bases removed from V and 3 bases from J, the gap between germline ends came to 8 bases. The CDR3 spans 13 residues. CDR1 and CDR2 (germline): MNHEY, SMNVEV (reference sequence). The CDR3 nucleotides are TGTGCCAGCAGTGGACAGACCAATCAGCCCCAGCATTTT. This codes for CASSGQTNQPQHF.